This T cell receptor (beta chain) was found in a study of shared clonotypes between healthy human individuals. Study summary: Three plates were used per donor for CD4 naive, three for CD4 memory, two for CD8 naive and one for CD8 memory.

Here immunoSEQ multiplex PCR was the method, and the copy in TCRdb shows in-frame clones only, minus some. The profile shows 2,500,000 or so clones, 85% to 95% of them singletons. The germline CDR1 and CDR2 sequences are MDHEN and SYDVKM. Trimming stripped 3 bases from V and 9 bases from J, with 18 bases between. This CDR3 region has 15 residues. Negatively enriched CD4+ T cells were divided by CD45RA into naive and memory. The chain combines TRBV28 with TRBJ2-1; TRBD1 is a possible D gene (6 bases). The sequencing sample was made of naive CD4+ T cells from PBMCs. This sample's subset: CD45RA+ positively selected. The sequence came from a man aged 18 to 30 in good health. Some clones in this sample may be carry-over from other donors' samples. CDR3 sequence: CASSLSRGFVGEQFF. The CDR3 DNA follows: TGTGCCAGCAGTTTGTCCAGGGGATTTGTAGGTGAGCAGTTCTTC.